These 15 T cell receptor beta chains were all obtained from the same sample, sequenced in a study of T-cell reconstitution after alpha-beta-depleted transplantation in children. As it was prepared, the TCRbeta library received unique molecular identifiers. From the PCR reads, TCRdb called clonotypes with MiXCR, one entry per CDR3 protein. The table records around 450,000 distinct CDR3 sequences, 43% of them present only once. The sequencing here drew on PBMCs, taken before TCRalphabeta/CD19-depleted stem cell transplant. Source of these receptors: a girl aged 2-10 years with aplastic anemia, due to receive a stem cell transplant.

In this sample, this clonotype turned up a few times. The chain is built from TRBV5-1 and TRBJ1-1; D is perhaps TRBD1 (6 bases). The CDR3 covers 15 residues. Germline V gene lookup returns CDR1 SGHRS and CDR2 YFSETQ. The ends were cut back, 0 bases at V and 2 bases at J, with 11 bases in the middle. The CDR3 protein is CASSLDRTVNTEAFF. The CDR3 coding sequence is TGCGCCAGCAGCTTGGATCGGACAGTAAACACTGAAGCTTTCTTT. The variable domain in full, completed from reference TRBV5-1 and TRBJ1-1, reads KAGVTQTPRYLIKTRGQQVTLSCSPISGHRSVSWYQQTPGQGLQFLFEYFSETQRNKGNFPGRFSGRQFSNSRSEMNVSTLELGDSALYLCASSLDRTVNTEAFFGQGTRLTVV.

The CDR3 spells CASTDMKAGALTGELFF. As DNA, the CDR3 is TGCGCCAGCACCGACATGAAAGCGGGAGCGCTGACCGGGGAGCTGTTTTTT. V gene TRBV5-1 combines with J gene TRBJ2-2; 8 bases line up with TRBD2. V trimming: 6 bases; J trimming: 5 bases; junction bases outside the gene matches: 15. The length of the CDR3 is 17 residues. Germline CDR1 SGHRS, CDR2 YFSETQ.

This clonotype appeared a single time. One end of the junction fails to match germline, which may point to a read error. The gene calls are TRBV6-6 and TRBJ1-6, with D unclear. The CDR3 extends over 12 amino acids. Looked up from germline, CDR1 is MNHNY and CDR2 is SVGAGI (reference sequence). The CDR3: CASSSSDSPHHF. CDR3 in DNA: TGTGCCAGCAGTTCTTCAGATTCACCCCACCACTTT.

This chain uses TRBV7-8 with TRBJ2-7; perhaps TRBD2 as D (6 bases). The CDR3 loop spans 19 amino acids. Germline V gene data show CDR1 as SGHVS and CDR2 as FQNEAQ. Trimming left V 5 bases short and J 11 bases short, with 37 bases between. Here the CDR3 DNA reads TGTGCCAGCAGCCTTGGGGGGTTCGGAAGGTCGCCCAAACACCTACAGGAGTACTTC. Protein product: CASSLGGFGRSPKHLQEYF.

V gene TRBV19 combines with J gene TRBJ1-1; 9 positions match TRBD1. Germline CDR1 is LNHDA and CDR2 is SQIVND (reference sequence). The J segment lost 3 bases and the V segment lost 9 bases, leaving 11 bases of the junction unmatched. The CDR3 runs to 15 residues. CDR3 residues: CASKTGGSVDTEAFF. CDR3 coding DNA: TGTGCCAGCAAAACAGGGGGCAGTGTGGACACTGAAGCTTTCTTT.

The chain carries TRBV7-9 and TRBJ2-1; D unresolved. Per the germline V gene, CDR1 is SEHNR and CDR2 is FQNEAQ (reference sequence). Trimming took off 2 bases at V and 2 bases at J, with 10 bases between the two ends. This CDR3 is built from 15 residues. The CDR3 DNA follows: TGTGCCAGCAGCTTATCGGCCACTACCTACAATGAGCAGTTCTTC. It codes for CASSLSATTYNEQFF.

This chain joins TRBV29-1 and TRBJ2-7, with 7 bases lining up with TRBD2. J was trimmed by 4 bases and V by 2 bases; bases with no gene match: 2. The germline V gene encodes CDR1 SQVTM and CDR2 ANQGSEA. The CDR3 has 12 amino acids. CDR3 region: CSVETSAYEQYF. The CDR3 DNA reads as TGCAGCGTTGAAACTAGCGCTTACGAGCAGTACTTC.

This clonotype was seen repeatedly, ten times or more. The J gene is TRBJ2-5, the V gene TRBV9; 10 bases agree with TRBD2. The germline gives CDR1 SGDLS, CDR2 YYNGEE. The CDR3 consists of 17 residues. The trim removed 0 bases at V and 5 bases at J, leaving 10 bases unmatched. CDR3 region: CASSVGLAGDPRETQYF. The CDR3 nucleotides are TGTGCCAGCAGCGTAGGTCTAGCGGGAGACCCCCGGGAGACCCAGTACTTC.

This clonotype was picked up one time. This rearrangement joins TRBV6-1 to TRBJ2-7; TRBD2 is a possible D gene (5 bases). The CDR3 is made up of 14 amino acids. Trimming took off 9 bases at V and 1 base at J, with 16 bases between the two ends. Looked up from germline, CDR1 is MNHNS and CDR2 is SASEGT. CDR3 in amino acids: CASSRGPSSYEQYF. For the CDR3, the DNA is TGTGCCAGTAGCCGGGGTCCTTCTTCCTACGAGCAGTACTTC.

The chain recombines TRBV9 with TRBJ2-7; a possible D gene is TRBD2 (5 bases). Trimming removed 0 bases at V and 3 bases at J, with 10 bases between. The length of the CDR3 is 14 residues. The germline V gene encodes CDR1 SGDLS and CDR2 YYNGEE. The CDR3 sequence: CASSVADGVYEQYF. The CDR3 coding sequence is TGTGCCAGCAGCGTAGCCGACGGGGTCTACGAGCAGTACTTC.

The J gene is TRBJ2-5, the V gene TRBV20-1, with 9 bases aligning to TRBD2. Per the germline V gene, CDR1 is DFQATT and CDR2 is SNEGSKA (reference sequence). There are 16 residues in the CDR3. With 0 bases clipped from V and 1 base from J, the junction kept 6 bases outside the gene matches. The CDR3 is CSARDYSGGSQETQYF. Written as DNA, the CDR3 is TGCAGTGCTAGAGATTACAGCGGGGGGTCCCAAGAGACCCAGTACTTC.

This clonotype has at least ten counts. This chain joins TRBV18 and TRBJ2-3; no definite D call. The CDR3 is made up of 13 amino acids. Trimming stripped 8 bases from V and 1 base from J, with 10 bases between. CDR1 KGHSH and CDR2 LQKENI come from the germline V gene. CDR3 nucleotides: TGTGCCAGCAGCCCTCTAGGCACAGATACGCAGTATTTT. This codes for CASSPLGTDTQYF.

The chain links TRBV5-1 to TRBJ2-7; D is perhaps TRBD2 (6 bases). The CDR3 loop spans 15 amino acids. V was clipped by 0 bases and J by 4 bases, with 14 bases between them. Germline V lookup: CDR1 SGHRS, CDR2 YFSETQ. CDR3 loop: CASSLVRGSEYEQYF. CDR3 in DNA: TGCGCCAGCAGCTTGGTTCGGGGGAGTGAGTACGAGCAGTACTTC.

The gene calls are TRBV11-2 and TRBJ2-3, with 8 nucleotides matching TRBD1. With V trimmed by 5 bases and J by 2 bases, 15 bases remained unmatched. The CDR3 extends over 18 amino acids. The germline V gene has CDR1 SGHAT and CDR2 FQNNGV. CDR3: CASSPQRQGAGDTDTQYF. The CDR3 nucleotides are TGTGCCAGCAGCCCGCAAAGGCAGGGGGCCGGTGACACAGATACGCAGTATTTT.

This clonotype was seen repeatedly, ten times or more. The gene calls are TRBV29-1 and TRBJ2-2; D is ambiguous. V was clipped by 7 bases and J by 6 bases, with 12 bases between them. Per germline, CDR1 SQVTM and CDR2 ANQGSEA. CDR3 size: 12 residues. CDR3 sequence reads: CSAGNSAGELFF. The CDR3, as DNA: TGCAGCGCCGGAAACAGTGCCGGGGAGCTGTTTTTT.